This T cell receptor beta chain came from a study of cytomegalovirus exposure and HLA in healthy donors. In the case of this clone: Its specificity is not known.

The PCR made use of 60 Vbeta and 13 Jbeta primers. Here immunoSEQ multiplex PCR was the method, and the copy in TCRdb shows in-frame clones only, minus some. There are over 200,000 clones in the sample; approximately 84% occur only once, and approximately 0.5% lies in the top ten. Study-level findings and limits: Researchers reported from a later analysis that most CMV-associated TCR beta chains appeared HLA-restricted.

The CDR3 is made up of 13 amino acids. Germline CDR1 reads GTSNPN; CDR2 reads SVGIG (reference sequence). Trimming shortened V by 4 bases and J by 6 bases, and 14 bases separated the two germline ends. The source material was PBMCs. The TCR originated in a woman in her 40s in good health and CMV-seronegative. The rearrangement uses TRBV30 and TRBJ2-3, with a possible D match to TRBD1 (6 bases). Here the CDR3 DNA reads TGTGCCTGGACCCGGACAGTAGCGGATACGCAGTATTTT. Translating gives CAWTRTVADTQYF.